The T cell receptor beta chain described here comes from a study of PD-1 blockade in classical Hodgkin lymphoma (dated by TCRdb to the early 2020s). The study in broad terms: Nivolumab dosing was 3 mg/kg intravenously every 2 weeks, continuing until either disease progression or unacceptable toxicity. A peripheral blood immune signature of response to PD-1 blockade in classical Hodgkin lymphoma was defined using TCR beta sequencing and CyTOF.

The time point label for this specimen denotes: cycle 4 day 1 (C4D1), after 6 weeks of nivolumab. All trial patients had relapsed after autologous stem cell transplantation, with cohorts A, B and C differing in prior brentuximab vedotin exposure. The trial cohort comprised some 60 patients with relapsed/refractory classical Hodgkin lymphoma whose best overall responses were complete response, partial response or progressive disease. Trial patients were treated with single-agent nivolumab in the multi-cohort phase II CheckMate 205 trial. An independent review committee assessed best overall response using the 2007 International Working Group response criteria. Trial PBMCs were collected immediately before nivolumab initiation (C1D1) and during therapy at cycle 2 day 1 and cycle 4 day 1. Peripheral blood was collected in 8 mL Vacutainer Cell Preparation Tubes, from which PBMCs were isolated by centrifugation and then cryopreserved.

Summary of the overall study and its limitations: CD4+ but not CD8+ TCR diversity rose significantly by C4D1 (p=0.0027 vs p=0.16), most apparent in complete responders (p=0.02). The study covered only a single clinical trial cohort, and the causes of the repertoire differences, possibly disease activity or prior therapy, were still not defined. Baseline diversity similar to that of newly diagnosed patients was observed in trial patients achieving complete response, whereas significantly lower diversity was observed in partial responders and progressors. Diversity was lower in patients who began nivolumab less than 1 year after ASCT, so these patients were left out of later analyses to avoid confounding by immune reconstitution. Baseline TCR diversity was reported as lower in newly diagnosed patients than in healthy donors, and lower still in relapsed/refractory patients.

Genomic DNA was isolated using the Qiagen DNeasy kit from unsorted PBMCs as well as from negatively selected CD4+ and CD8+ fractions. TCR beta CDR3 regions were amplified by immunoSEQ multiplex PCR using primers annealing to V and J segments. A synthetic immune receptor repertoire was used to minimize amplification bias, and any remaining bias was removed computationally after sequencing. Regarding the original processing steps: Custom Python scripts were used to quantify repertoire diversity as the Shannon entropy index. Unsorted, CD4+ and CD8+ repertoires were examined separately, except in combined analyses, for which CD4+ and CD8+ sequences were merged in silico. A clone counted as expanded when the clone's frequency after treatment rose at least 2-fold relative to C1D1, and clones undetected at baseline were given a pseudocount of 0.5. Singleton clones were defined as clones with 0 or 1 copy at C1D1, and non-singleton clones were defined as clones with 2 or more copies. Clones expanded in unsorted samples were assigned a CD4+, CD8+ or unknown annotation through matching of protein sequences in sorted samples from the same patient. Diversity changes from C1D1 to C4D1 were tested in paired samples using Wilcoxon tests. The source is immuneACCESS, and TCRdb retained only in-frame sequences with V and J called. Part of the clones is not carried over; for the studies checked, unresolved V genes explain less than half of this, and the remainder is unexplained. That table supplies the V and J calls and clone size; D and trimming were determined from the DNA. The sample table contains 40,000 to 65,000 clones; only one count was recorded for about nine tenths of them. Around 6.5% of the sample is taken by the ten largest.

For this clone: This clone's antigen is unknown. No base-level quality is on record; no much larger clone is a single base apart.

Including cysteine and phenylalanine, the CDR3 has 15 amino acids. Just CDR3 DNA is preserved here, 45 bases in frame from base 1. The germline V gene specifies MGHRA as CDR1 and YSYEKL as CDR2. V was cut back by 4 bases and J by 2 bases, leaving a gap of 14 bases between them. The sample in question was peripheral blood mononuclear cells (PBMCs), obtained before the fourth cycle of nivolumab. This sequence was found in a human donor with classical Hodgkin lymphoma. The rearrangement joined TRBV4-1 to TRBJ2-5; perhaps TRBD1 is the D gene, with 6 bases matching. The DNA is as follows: TGCGCCAGCAGCCGAGGGGGTTTAACTCAAGAGACCCAGTACTTC. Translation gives CASSRGGLTQETQYF.